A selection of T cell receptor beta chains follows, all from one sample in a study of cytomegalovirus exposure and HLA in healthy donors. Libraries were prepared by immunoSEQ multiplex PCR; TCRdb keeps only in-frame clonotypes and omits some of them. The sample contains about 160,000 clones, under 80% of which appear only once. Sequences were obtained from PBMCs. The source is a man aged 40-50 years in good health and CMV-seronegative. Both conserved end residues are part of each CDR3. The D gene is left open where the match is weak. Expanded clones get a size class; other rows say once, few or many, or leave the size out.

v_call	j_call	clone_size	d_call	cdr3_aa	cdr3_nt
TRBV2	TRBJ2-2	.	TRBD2	CASSVGLAGEGGELFF	TGTGCCAGCAGTGTGGGACTAGCGGGGGAGGGTGGGGAGCTGTTTTTT
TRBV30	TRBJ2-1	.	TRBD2	CAWSASGGNNEQFF	TGTGCCTGGAGCGCTAGCGGGGGAAACAATGAGCAGTTCTTC
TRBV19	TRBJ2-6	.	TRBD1	CASSLSTGRSGANVLTF	TGTGCCAGTAGTCTCTCGACAGGGCGTTCTGGGGCCAACGTCCTGACTTTC
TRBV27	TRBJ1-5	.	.	CASSSSTGFGQPQHF	TGTGCCAGCAGTTCGTCCACAGGGTTTGGACAGCCCCAGCATTTT
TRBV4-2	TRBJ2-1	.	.	CASSQGGYRAGNEQFF	TGTGCCAGCAGCCAAGGGGGCTACAGGGCAGGCAATGAGCAGTTCTTC
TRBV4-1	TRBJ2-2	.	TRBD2	CTSSQDRETSNTGELFF	TGCACCAGCAGCCAAGATAGAGAGACTAGCAACACCGGGGAGCTGTTTTTT
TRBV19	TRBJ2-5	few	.	CASSTGRGETQYF	TGTGCCAGTAGTACCGGTAGGGGAGAGACCCAGTACTTC
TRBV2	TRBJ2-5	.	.	CASNYQETQYF	TGTGCCAGCAACTACCAAGAGACCCAGTACTTC
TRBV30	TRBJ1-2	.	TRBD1	CAWSARATLTGSHYGYTF	TGTGCCTGGAGTGCTCGGGCTACCTTGACAGGGTCCCACTATGGCTACACCTTC
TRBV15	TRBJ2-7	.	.	CATSRDLGAYEQYF	TGTGCCACCAGCAGAGACCTGGGGGCTTACGAGCAGTACTTC
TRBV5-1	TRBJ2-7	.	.	CASSSATIAGWEQYF	TGCGCCAGCAGCTCGGCCACGATTGCGGGGTGGGAGCAGTACTTC
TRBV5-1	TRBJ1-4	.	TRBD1	CASRATGGRVEKLFF	TGCGCCAGCAGAGCGACAGGGGGCCGGGTTGAAAAACTGTTTTTT
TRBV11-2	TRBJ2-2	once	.	CASTPRGFANTGELFF	TGTGCCAGCACCCCAAGGGGGTTCGCGAACACCGGGGAGCTGTTTTTT
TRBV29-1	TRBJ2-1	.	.	CSVEVTTYNEQFF	TGCAGCGTTGAAGTTACTACCTACAATGAGCAGTTCTTC
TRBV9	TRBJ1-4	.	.	CASSATATNEKLFF	TGTGCCAGCAGCGCGACAGCCACTAATGAAAAACTGTTTTTT
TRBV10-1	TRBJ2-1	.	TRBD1	CASSPSGTANNEQFF	TGCGCCAGCAGTCCTTCGGGGACAGCTAACAATGAGCAGTTCTTC
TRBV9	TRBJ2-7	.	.	CASSVESSYEQYF	TGTGCCAGCAGCGTAGAGAGCTCCTACGAGCAGTACTTC
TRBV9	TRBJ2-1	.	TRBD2	CASSYTGTSGFNEQFF	TGTGCCAGCAGCTATACCGGGACTAGCGGATTCAATGAGCAGTTCTTC
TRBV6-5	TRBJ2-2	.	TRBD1	CASKGAVGYTGELFF	TGTGCCAGCAAGGGGGCAGTAGGATACACCGGGGAGCTGTTTTTT
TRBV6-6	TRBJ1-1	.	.	CASSYFRGNTEAFF	TGTGCCAGCAGTTACTTCAGAGGGAACACTGAAGCTTTCTTT